These T cell receptor beta chains were read from a single sample in a study of T cell repertoires in cytomegalovirus infection. TCRdb reprocessed the reads via MiXCR and lists one record per CDR3 protein. The sample lists around 710,000 distinct CDR3 sequences; under 35% were seen once. For these TCRs, the target antigens are not known. Sequencing used cultured CD8+ T cells from PBMCs, obtained from culture after CMV antigen stimulation. All receptors come from a human donor in good health (CMV status not recorded). Some clones in this sample may be carry-over from other donors' samples. Each CDR3 is given with its conserved first and last residue. A D gene is named only where the DNA matches it firmly. Where a row states a size, it is once, few, many or the class of an expanded clone; other rows omit it.

>TRBJ2-5|TRBV4-3|many|NA
CASSQGALEVETQYF
>TRBJ1-2|TRBV27|NA|NA
CASSPAQGAYGYTF
>TRBJ1-3|TRBV18|NA|NA
CASSPGQRTSGNTIYF
>TRBJ1-2|TRBV4-2|NA|TRBD1
CASQGARSYTF
>TRBJ2-1|TRBV7-6|many|NA
CASSLGWRDEQFF
>TRBJ1-2|TRBV12-3/TRBV12-4|few|TRBD1
CASTPPGTAANYGYTF
>TRBJ2-3|TRBV7-3|NA|NA
CASSFLFRNTDTQYF
>TRBJ2-6|TRBV6-5|NA|NA
CASSYPGQIQATGANVLTF
>TRBJ2-1|TRBV27|NA|TRBD2
CASSPRLAGGYNEQFF
>TRBJ2-2|TRBV20-1|once|TRBD2
CSAVVQTSGGPNTGELFF
>TRBJ2-5|TRBV12-3/TRBV12-4|many|NA
CASSPIWTDQETQYF
>TRBJ2-1|TRBV4-1|NA|TRBD1
CASSPWGDRGFNEQFF
>TRBJ2-1|TRBV5-4|NA|NA
CASSLGEASSYNEQFF
>TRBJ2-3|TRBV9|once|NA
CASSGGRPWDTQYF
>TRBJ2-2|TRBV7-6|NA|TRBD1
CASSGDRGSPGDGELFF
>TRBJ2-1|TRBV24-1|NA|TRBD1
CATSDLGDRDHNEQFF
>TRBJ1-2|TRBV27|NA|TRBD1
CASSSPGQGVNYGYTF
>TRBJ2-3|TRBV11-2|NA|TRBD2
CASSLKWSSGQYF
>TRBJ2-1|TRBV7-6|many|NA
CASSHSINEQFF
>TRBJ1-5|TRBV27|NA|NA
CASSLVRHNQPQHF
>TRBJ1-2|TRBV5-6|NA|NA
CASSLNPRGRNGYTF
>TRBJ2-2|TRBV7-9|NA|TRBD2
CASSQLAGDTTGELFF
>TRBJ2-7|TRBV7-6|NA|NA
CASSLDPQVYPYEQYF
>TRBJ1-1|TRBV6-6|NA|NA
CASKRPGEDTEAFF
>TRBJ2-5|TRBV7-9|many|NA
CASTPAGERETQYF
>TRBJ1-2|TRBV29-1|NA|NA
CSVEMGTNYGYTF
>TRBJ1-1|TRBV7-8|many|TRBD1
CASSMTRDRVPEAFF
>TRBJ2-7|TRBV5-6|NA|NA
CASIPGRNSYEQYF
>TRBJ1-1|TRBV12-3/TRBV12-4|NA|NA
CASSLRPGGNTEAFF
>TRBJ2-1|TRBV6-6|few|NA
CASSYTTPDEQFF
>TRBJ1-5|TRBV19|few|NA
CASRGGGLGFNQPQHF
>TRBJ1-1|TRBV4-1|many|TRBD1
CASRLDRNDMNTEAFF
>TRBJ2-7|TRBV7-8|few|NA
CASSAWDRVAYEQYF
>TRBJ2-5|TRBV20-1|NA|NA
CSARFLADQETQYF
>TRBJ2-1|TRBV6-5|NA|NA
CASSHRPYNEQFF
>TRBJ1-1|TRBV27|NA|NA
CASSLSEHTEAFF
>TRBJ1-2|TRBV7-6|NA|NA
CASSLLRDNYGYTF
>TRBJ1-5|TRBV7-9|few|NA
CASSLAGRNNQPQHF
>TRBJ1-1|TRBV6-2/TRBV6-3|NA|NA
CASSFSGGELGWNTEAFF
>TRBJ2-7|TRBV5-1|NA|NA
CASGGFGTTIYEQYF
>TRBJ2-1|TRBV6-2/TRBV6-3|NA|TRBD2
CASSYPTSGGPYNEQFF
>TRBJ2-5|TRBV7-6|few|TRBD2
CASLTSGGTQETQYF
>TRBJ2-1|TRBV11-3|NA|TRBD2
CASSFLGGGSYNEQFF
>TRBJ1-1|TRBV7-9|many|NA
CATGGFGTEAFF
>TRBJ1-1|TRBV24-1|NA|NA
CATSESDPGHSEYEAFF
>TRBJ2-1|TRBV11-1|few|NA
CASSLAELGSGQFF
>TRBJ2-7|TRBV27|NA|NA
CASPPQRPYEQYF
>TRBJ2-1|TRBV6-1|few|NA
CASRPGTTIEQFF